The 32 T cell receptor beta chains below come from one sample, sequenced in a study of blood T cell repertoires in COVID-19. Clones were read by immunoSEQ multiplex PCR, and TCRdb kept only the in-frame ones, dropping some. The sample holds 100,000 to 120,000 clones, less than 75% seen once. Material for sequencing was peripheral blood. The receptors here all came from a woman between 55 and 75 years old with acute or convalescent COVID-19.

This clone has just one count. In nucleotides, the CDR3 is TGTGCCAGCTCACGGGGGCGCGAAGCTTTCTTT. The encoded protein is CASSRGREAFF. The chain joins TRBV18 to TRBJ1-1; perhaps TRBD1 as D (6 bases). Germline V gives CDR1 KGHSH, CDR2 LQKENI. This CDR3 region has 11 residues. Between the trimmed V and J ends, which lost 4 bases and 8 bases, there was a span of 8 bases.

V gene TRBV7-2 combines with J gene TRBJ1-2; 7 positions agree with TRBD1. V trimming: 8 bases; J trimming: 8 bases; junction bases outside the gene matches: 20. Germline CDR1 and CDR2: SGHTA and FQGNSA. The length of the CDR3 is 16 residues. Here the CDR3 reads CASALGTRDRASGYTF. In DNA form, the CDR3 reads TGTGCCAGCGCTTTAGGTACCCGAGACAGGGCATCGGGCTACACCTTC.

There are a few counts of this clone. V gene TRBV7-2 combines with J gene TRBJ2-3; tentatively, D is TRBD1 (5 bases). CDR1 and CDR2 from the germline V gene are SGHTA and FQGNSA. This CDR3 spans 15 amino acids. Trimming cost V 5 bases and J 0 bases, with 12 bases left between them. As DNA, the CDR3 is TGTGCCAGCAGCCTGGGGCGGACAAGCACAGATACGCAGTATTTT. This gives the protein CASSLGRTSTDTQYF.

In this sample, this clone turned up once. The chain recombines TRBV7-2 with TRBJ1-2; no reliable D call. The CDR3 is 15 residues long. The germline gives CDR1 SGHTA, CDR2 FQGNSA. V was cut by 1 base and J by 2 bases, with 11 bases left in between. The CDR3: CASSLGAGGNYGYTF. The DNA for the CDR3 is TGTGCCAGCAGCTTAGGGGCGGGCGGGAACTATGGCTACACCTTC. Full variable domain (remainder filled in from reference TRBV7-2 and TRBJ1-2): GAGVSQSPSNKVTEKGKDVELRCDPISGHTALYWYRQSLGQGLEFLIYFQGNSAPDKSGLPSDRFSAERTGGSVSTLTIQRTQQEDSAVYLCASSLGAGGNYGYTFGSGTRLTVV.

This clone was picked up a small number of times. The chain has TRBV27 and TRBJ1-5, with 9 bases aligning to TRBD1. Germline assignment: CDR1 MNHEY and CDR2 SMNVEV (reference sequence). This CDR3 has 16 amino acids. The J segment lost 1 base and the V segment lost 7 bases, leaving 8 bases of the junction unmatched. This CDR3 reads CASKFTGGRSNQPQHF. CDR3 sequence (DNA): TGTGCCAGCAAATTTACAGGGGGCAGGAGCAATCAGCCCCAGCATTTT.

This clone was seen just once. This chain links TRBV5-1 with TRBJ1-4, with D hard to call. The CDR3 loop spans 21 amino acids. The germline V gene has CDR1 SGHRS and CDR2 YFSETQ. V lost 0 bases, J lost 2 bases, and 26 bases lay in between. For the CDR3, the DNA is TGCGCCAGCAGCTTGGGTAGCGCCGGGATCACCCCCGGGAGGACTAATGAAAAACTGTTTTTT. Amino acids: CASSLGSAGITPGRTNEKLFF.

The chain uses TRBV30 and TRBJ2-1, with 11 bases identical to TRBD1. Germline V lookup: CDR1 GTSNPN, CDR2 SVGIG (reference sequence). V lost 3 bases, J lost 8 bases, and 15 bases stayed unmatched. The CDR3 sequence is 17 residues long. The CDR3 DNA reads as TGTGCCTGGAGCCGGACAGGGGGCAGCGGGGGGCGCCATGAGCAGTTCTTC. Amino acids: CAWSRTGGSGGRHEQFF. The whole variable domain, filled in from reference TRBV30 and TRBJ2-1, reads SQTIHQWPATLVQPVGSPLSLECTVEGTSNPNLYWYRQAAGRGLQLLFYSVGIGQISSEVPQNLSASRPQDRQFILSSKKLLLSDSGFYLCAWSRTGGSGGRHEQFFGPGTRLTVL.

The J gene is TRBJ1-1, the V gene TRBV5-6; a possible D gene is TRBD1 (5 bases). V lost 5 bases and J lost 4, with 24 bases in between. Germline loops: CDR1 SGHDT, CDR2 YYEEEE. CDR3 size: 17 residues. This CDR3 reads CASRVIKGRGRGTEAFF. CDR3 DNA: TGTGCCAGCAGGGTGATAAAGGGGCGAGGTAGGGGCACTGAAGCTTTCTTT.

There are a few counts of this clone. V and J are TRBV7-9 and TRBJ2-5; TRBD2 might be the D (6 bases). This CDR3 contains 14 residues. Germline assignment: CDR1 SEHNR and CDR2 FQNEAQ (reference sequence). V shed 8 bases and J shed 2 bases, with 15 bases lying between them. The DNA of the CDR3 is TGTGCCAGCTCCAACCTGGCGGGGCAAGAGACCCAGTACTTC. Translation: CASSNLAGQETQYF.

The chain couples TRBV3-1 (or the pseudogene TRBV3-2) to TRBJ2-2; 10 nucleotides agree with TRBD2. The V gene end was trimmed by 1 base and the J gene end by 6 bases; junction bases not matched to a gene: 5. The CDR3 length is 16 residues. Germline assignment: CDR1 LGHDT and CDR2 YNNKEL (reference sequence). CDR3 in amino acids: CASSQVLAGGPGELFF. The CDR3 DNA follows: TGTGCCAGCAGCCAAGTTTTAGCGGGGGGCCCCGGGGAGCTGTTTTTT.

This clone has only a few counts. The chain joins TRBV2 to TRBJ2-5; 8 bases agree with TRBD2. The CDR3 loop spans 14 amino acids. Looked up from germline, CDR1 is SNHLY and CDR2 is FYNNEI. V gave up 1 base and J gave up 4 bases; unmatched junction bases: 2. The CDR3, as DNA: TGTGCCAGCAGTGAAGGTCTAGCGGGAGAGACCCAGTACTTC. It specifies CASSEGLAGETQYF.

The rearrangement links TRBV13 to TRBJ2-7; 10 nucleotides align to TRBD1. Germline trimming cut 1 base from V and 5 bases from J; bases unmatched to any gene: 5. CDR3 size: 15 residues. In germline, CDR1 is PRHDT, CDR2 FYEKMQ (reference sequence). CDR3: CASSLAGTGANEQYF. In DNA, the CDR3 is TGTGCCAGCAGCTTAGCAGGGACAGGGGCAAACGAGCAGTACTTC.

Here the CDR3 reads CASSSQGGTGELFF. Here the CDR3 DNA reads TGCGCCAGCAGCTCACAGGGTGGGACCGGGGAGCTGTTTTTT. The rearrangement links TRBV5-1 to TRBJ2-2; TRBD1 might be the D (6 bases). This CDR3 has 14 residues. Germline loops: CDR1 SGHRS, CDR2 YFSETQ. The ends were cut back, 3 bases at V and 5 bases at J, with 11 bases in the middle.

The chain recombines TRBV5-5 with TRBJ1-6; D might be TRBD1 (6 bases). This CDR3 is 16 amino acids long. V lost 2 bases, J lost 2 bases, and 11 bases lay in between. The germline gives CDR1 SGHKS, CDR2 YYEKEE (reference sequence). The CDR3, as DNA: TGTGCCAGCAGCTTCCGGGACACCGCCTATAATTCACCCCTCCACTTT. It specifies CASSFRDTAYNSPLHF.

The chain couples TRBV28 to TRBJ2-1; D ambiguous. V gave up 4 bases and J gave up 5 bases, with 21 bases separating them. Germline lookup yields CDR1 MDHEN and CDR2 SYDVKM. This CDR3 contains 17 residues. CDR3 bases: TGTGCCAGCAGTTCCCCGTTTACCTCGGGTAGCCACAATGAGCAGTTCTTC. Translated: CASSSPFTSGSHNEQFF.

The rearrangement uses TRBV5-4 and TRBJ2-5; 7 nucleotides line up with TRBD1. The length of the CDR3 is 13 residues. V lost 2 bases and J lost 8; bases outside the gene matches: 6. CDR1 and CDR2 (germline): SGHNT, YYREEE (reference sequence). The CDR3 loop is CASSFQGEFTQYF. The CDR3 bases are TGTGCCAGCAGCTTCCAGGGGGAATTTACCCAGTACTTC.

The V call is TRBV29-1, the J call TRBJ2-7; tentatively, D is TRBD1 (5 bases). The J call is in doubt because the DNA end fits TRBJ2-5 better. The CDR3 totals 12 residues. The germline V gene encodes CDR1 SQVTM and CDR2 ANQGSEA. The CDR3 is CSVVIGDVTQYF. CDR3 DNA: TGCAGCGTTGTTATAGGGGATGTGACCCAGTACTTC.

The chain uses TRBV11-2 and TRBJ2-5, with 8 positions matching TRBD1. Trimming at V came to 6 bases and at J to 4 bases, leaving 4 bases not matched to a gene. The CDR3 runs to 13 residues. Germline V gene sequence: CDR1 SGHAT, CDR2 FQNNGV. The CDR3 DNA reads as TGTGCCAGCAGTTCCGACAGGGGAGAGACCCAGTACTTC. This codes for CASSSDRGETQYF.

The chain combines TRBV29-1 with TRBJ1-1, with TRBD1 matching over 9 bases. V gave up 0 bases and J gave up 6 bases; unmatched junction bases: 8. Germline values: CDR1 SQVTM, CDR2 ANQGSEA. The CDR3 contains 15 residues. The CDR3 reads CSVEDQDRGRAEAFF. CDR3 sequence (DNA): TGCAGCGTTGAAGATCAGGACAGGGGTAGGGCTGAAGCTTTCTTT.

The V and J genes are TRBV29-1 and TRBJ2-1; D unclear. Germline CDR1 and CDR2: SQVTM and ANQGSEA. The CDR3 totals 13 residues. Trimming shortened V by 4 bases and J by 6 bases, and 13 bases separated the two germline ends. The CDR3 bases are TGCAGCGTTGGCGCGGTTTTAGGCAATGAGCAGTTCTTC. Amino acid sequence: CSVGAVLGNEQFF.

In DNA, the CDR3 is TGTGCCAGCACGTCCGGGAGGAATGAGCAGTTCTTC. Amino acid sequence: CASTSGRNEQFF. The gene calls are TRBV6-5 and TRBJ2-1, with TRBD2 matching over 7 bases. After removal of 7 bases from V and 7 bases from J, the junction contained 4 bases not matched to a gene. CDR3 length equals 12 residues. Germline CDR1 and CDR2: MNHEY and SVGAGI.

This clone showed up many times. The rearrangement uses TRBV13 and TRBJ1-1, with D hard to call. V was pared by 4 bases and J by 1 base, with 7 bases between. The germline CDR1 and CDR2 sequences are PRHDT and FYEKMQ (reference sequence). This CDR3 comprises 13 residues. The CDR3, as DNA: TGTGCCAGCAGCTCCAGTCAGAACACTGAAGCTTTCTTT. This encodes CASSSSQNTEAFF.

The rearrangement uses TRBV5-6 and TRBJ1-1, with 8 positions matching TRBD1. Germline-derived CDR1 and CDR2 are SGHDT and YYEEEE. The CDR3 is 17 amino acids. V trimming: 4 bases; J trimming: 4 bases; junction bases outside the gene matches: 15. The CDR3 region is CASSRKKGGQALTEAFF. The CDR3 nucleotides read TGTGCCAGCAGCCGAAAAAAAGGGGGACAGGCGCTCACTGAAGCTTTCTTT.

The V call is TRBV19, the J call TRBJ2-7; 8 bases agree with TRBD2. Per the germline V gene, CDR1 is LNHDA and CDR2 is SQIVND (reference sequence). The V segment lost 6 bases and the J segment 4 bases; nucleotides outside the gene matches: 11. The CDR3 sequence is 15 residues long. CDR3 in DNA: TGTGCCAGTAGCCCTCGGGCGGGGGGCCTGTACGAGCAGTACTTC. It codes for CASSPRAGGLYEQYF.

The genes are TRBV7-2 and TRBJ2-3; TRBD1 matches at 10 bases. The ends lost 5 bases at V and 4 bases at J; junction bases unmatched: 9. CDR3 length: 16 residues. The V gene's germline CDR1 is SGHTA and CDR2 FQGNSA. The CDR3 bases are TGTGCCAGCAGCCCTCCTCGGGGGACAGGGGCAGATACGCAGTATTTT. Translation: CASSPPRGTGADTQYF.

This clone has a single count. V gene TRBV6-5 combines with J gene TRBJ2-2; D gene ambiguous. Trimming removed 6 bases from V and 3 bases from J, with 14 bases in between. The CDR3 totals 15 residues. The germline V gene encodes CDR1 MNHEY and CDR2 SVGAGI. CDR3 amino acids: CASRGGRIYTGELFF. DNA of the CDR3: TGTGCCAGCAGGGGTGGCAGGATATACACCGGGGAGCTGTTTTTT.

This chain links TRBV2 with TRBJ2-1, with 10 bases fitting TRBD2. V lost 7 bases, J lost 0 bases, and 9 bases stayed unmatched. Germline V gives CDR1 SNHLY, CDR2 FYNNEI. This CDR3 contains 17 residues. CDR3 residues: CASNQRGGASSYNEQFF. The CDR3 DNA reads TGTGCCAGCAATCAGCGGGGGGGCGCGAGCTCCTACAATGAGCAGTTCTTC.

This clone was seen once. The V gene is TRBV7-2, the J gene TRBJ1-2; 8 bases are shared with TRBD1. Trimming at V came to 4 bases and at J to 2 bases, leaving 12 bases not matched to a gene. This CDR3 has 17 amino acids. Germline CDR1 SGHTA, CDR2 FQGNSA. CDR3 DNA sequence: TGTGCCAGCAGCTCCCGGCGGAGACAGGGGCGAAACTATGGCTACACCTTC. Translated: CASSSRRRQGRNYGYTF.

The chain links TRBV12-3 or TRBV12-4 to TRBJ1-2; tentative D call: TRBD1 (5 bases). The length of the CDR3 is 13 residues. Trimming stripped 4 bases from V and 11 bases from J, with 17 bases between. CDR3 amino acids: CASSSGTSLGYTF. The CDR3 bases are TGTGCCAGCAGTTCCGGGACTTCTCTTGGTTACACCTTC.

The rearrangement links TRBV7-2 to TRBJ1-4; weak D call: TRBD1 (6 bases). Germline loops: CDR1 SGHTA, CDR2 FQGNSA. The CDR3 spans 14 residues. The ends were cut back, 4 bases at V and 8 bases at J, with 14 bases in the middle. The CDR3 coding sequence is TGTGCCAGCAGCTATACTGGGGGCCGGGAAAAACTGTTTTTT. Protein product: CASSYTGGREKLFF.

The CDR3 DNA follows: TGTGCCAGCAGTGAATATTCAGGGGATGGCTACACCTTC. Amino acid sequence: CASSEYSGDGYTF. This chain links TRBV25-1 with TRBJ1-2, with D perhaps matching TRBD1 (6 bases). The V gene's germline CDR1 is MGHDK and CDR2 SYGVNS. Trimming stripped 0 bases from V and 6 bases from J, with 8 bases between. The CDR3 runs 13 residues.

The chain uses TRBV25-1 and TRBJ1-2, with TRBD1 matching 8 bases. Trimming took 3 bases from V and 5 from J; bases not matched to a gene: 8. The CDR3 extends over 15 amino acids. Germline V gene lookup returns CDR1 MGHDK and CDR2 SYGVNS. This chain's CDR3 is CASSEAYGTGYGYTF. CDR3 bases: TGTGCCAGCAGTGAGGCGTACGGGACAGGTTATGGCTACACCTTC.